This TCR beta chain was sequenced during a study of blood T cell repertoires in COVID-19 (dated by TCRdb to 2019 to 2021). With regard to the full study: Samples covering the acute and convalescent phases of COVID-19 were provided by collaborators in the United States, Italy and Spain. Subjects who had been exposed to COVID-19, were actively infected with it, or had recovered from it provided the deeply sampled blood TCRbeta repertoires that made up the dataset. Nearly every sample came with metadata listing a de-identified subject ID, COVID-19 status, age in years and sex. Samples were obtained from the ongoing ImmuneRACE study (first 160 participants) and from 1,254 subjects provided by 6 global collaborators. The material from the prospective study consisted of cDNA or gDNA derived from T cells, B-cell-depleted T cells, or PBMCs. The repertoires were released in a freely available public database meant as a resource for research on the immune response to SARS-CoV-2. Where available, HLA class I and class II types were taken from metadata supplied by the sample provider and were not determined by assay-based typing.

TCRbeta CDR3 regions were amplified from genomic DNA by means of the immunoSEQ Assay, a bias-controlled multiplex PCR. The source study handled its data this way. Within the assay, amplification of reference gene primers was used to estimate how many nucleated cells each sample contained. To quantify the absolute abundance of each unique TCRbeta CDR3 rearrangement, sequence reads were collapsed and filtered. Productive Simpson clonality was computed per sample as the square root of Simpson's diversity index over productive rearrangements. Imported from immuneACCESS, the table was reduced by TCRdb to in-frame sequences with V and J called. These copies leave out some clones; in studies compared against another copy, an unresolved V gene accounts for under half, and the cause of the remainder is not known. V and J calls and clone size are as listed in that table; D and trimming were resolved from the DNA. Counted in this sample were around 94,000 clones; about nine tenths of them appeared once. The ten largest clones represent 1.9% of the sample.

V is pruned by 2 bases and J by 3 bases, leaving 4 bases of the junction without a gene match. The CDR3 numbers 15 residues from cysteine through phenylalanine. Only the CDR3 DNA is retained, 45 bases long and in frame from the first base. Taken from the germline V gene (reference sequence), the CDR1 and CDR2 loops are SGHNT and YYREEE. One collaborating source in Seattle enrolled patients during active infection and followed them longitudinally through the course of disease. The collaborating institutions used their own protocols to collect whole blood in K2EDTA tubes. For TCRbeta analysis, collaborators shipped samples in one of three forms: frozen whole blood, isolated PBMCs, or DNA extracted from either of those sample types. A few counts support this clone. This receptor's antigen is unknown. Per-nucleotide qualities are absent, and no much larger clonotype sits a single base away. On the study overall, not on this receptor specifically: Clinical and demographic metadata were provided uncurated, with the amount varying by source and participant.

The sequenced sample consisted of peripheral blood. The rearranged chain carries TRBV5-4 and TRBJ2-1; 8 of the junction bases match TRBD2. The sequence was obtained from a woman aged 45-65 years with COVID-19, enrolled during active disease. The CDR3 loop reads CASSFRGGIYNEQFF. The DNA sequence is as follows: TGTGCCAGCAGCTTCCGGGGGGGGATCTACAATGAGCAGTTCTTC.